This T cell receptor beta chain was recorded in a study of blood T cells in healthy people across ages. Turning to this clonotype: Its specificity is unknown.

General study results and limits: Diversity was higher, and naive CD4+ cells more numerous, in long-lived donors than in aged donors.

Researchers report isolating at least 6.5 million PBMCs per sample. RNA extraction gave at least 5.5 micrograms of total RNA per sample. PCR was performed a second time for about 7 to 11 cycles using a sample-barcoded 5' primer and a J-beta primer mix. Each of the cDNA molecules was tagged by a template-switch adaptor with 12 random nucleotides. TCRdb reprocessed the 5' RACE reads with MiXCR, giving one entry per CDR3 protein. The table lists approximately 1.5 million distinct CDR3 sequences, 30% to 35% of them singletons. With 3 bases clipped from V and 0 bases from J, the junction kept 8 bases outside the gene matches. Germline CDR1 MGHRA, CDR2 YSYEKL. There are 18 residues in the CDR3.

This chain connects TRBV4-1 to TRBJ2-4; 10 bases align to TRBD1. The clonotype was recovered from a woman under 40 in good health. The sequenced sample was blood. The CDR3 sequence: CASSQVPGQGVAKNIQYF. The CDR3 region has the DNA TGCGCCAGCAGCCAGGTTCCCGGACAGGGGGTAGCCAAAAACATTCAGTACTTC.